These 15 T cell receptor beta chains share one sample of origin, sequenced in a study of blood T cell repertoires in COVID-19. Measured with immunoSEQ multiplex PCR; TCRdb has only the in-frame clones, and not every one. Among 70,000 to 75,000 clones listed, just over 90% were seen once. Material for sequencing was peripheral blood. These receptors all come from a woman aged 18-30 years with acute or convalescent COVID-19.

The chain employs TRBV30 and TRBJ1-1; possible D gene TRBD1, 5 bases. The germline CDR1 and CDR2 sequences are GTSNPN and SVGIG (reference sequence). The V end lost 2 bases, the J end lost 5 bases, and 12 bases lay between the germline ends. This CDR3 is 13 amino acids long. CDR3 sequence reads: CAWSSSRGTEAFF. As DNA, the CDR3 is TGTGCCTGGAGTTCCAGTAGGGGAACTGAAGCTTTCTTT.

V usage is TRBV19 and J usage is TRBJ1-5; unclear D gene. CDR1 and CDR2 from the germline V gene are LNHDA and SQIVND (reference sequence). The ends were cut back, 3 bases at V and 7 bases at J, with 13 bases in the middle. This CDR3 spans 14 amino acids. The CDR3 spells CASSISVFRQPQHF. The CDR3 nucleotides are TGTGCCAGTAGTATCTCGGTCTTCAGGCAGCCCCAGCATTTT.

The chain has TRBV18 and TRBJ1-1; 9 bases are a match to TRBD1. The CDR3 has 15 amino acids. CDR1 KGHSH and CDR2 LQKENI come from the germline V gene. Unmatched junction bases numbered 16, after V lost 5 bases and J lost 12 bases. The CDR3 protein is CASSTVPGQGRATFF. The DNA of the CDR3 is TGTGCCAGCTCAACAGTCCCGGGACAGGGAAGGGCGACTTTCTTT.

The rearrangement links TRBV12-3 or TRBV12-4 to TRBJ1-2, with D maybe TRBD1 (6 bases). The CDR3 consists of 13 residues. Trimming removed 4 bases at V and 2 bases at J, with 8 bases between. The CDR3 loop reads CASSWGTNYGYTF. Here the CDR3 DNA reads TGTGCCAGCAGTTGGGGGACAAACTATGGCTACACCTTC.

The V and J genes are TRBV25-1 and TRBJ2-3; tentative D call: TRBD2 (6 bases). The CDR3 contains 16 residues. Germline V gives CDR1 MGHDK, CDR2 SYGVNS. Trimming left V 4 bases short and J 0 bases short, with 14 bases between. The CDR3 sequence is CASSGRLAPSTDTQYF. Here the CDR3 DNA reads TGTGCCAGCAGTGGACGTCTAGCGCCAAGCACAGATACGCAGTATTTT.

The chain has TRBV6-2 or TRBV6-3 and TRBJ1-5, with 8 bases that match TRBD1. The V gene's germline CDR1 is MNHEY and CDR2 SVGEGT. V gave up 2 bases and J gave up 0 bases; unmatched junction bases: 9. The CDR3 spans 18 residues. CDR3: CASSYDSGTGVSNQPQHF. The CDR3 bases are TGTGCCAGCAGTTACGATTCTGGGACAGGAGTTAGCAATCAGCCCCAGCATTTT.

The sample holds a few counts of this clone. The V gene is TRBV28, the J gene TRBJ1-4; TRBD1 aligns across 8 bases. The CDR3 extends over 17 amino acids. Germline V lookup: CDR1 MDHEN, CDR2 SYDVKM. Trimming at V came to 1 base and at J to 6 bases, leaving 10 bases not matched to a gene. In DNA, the CDR3 is TGTGCCAGCAGTTTATTACTAGCAGGGGGCGGGGATGAAAAACTGTTTTTT. Its translation is CASSLLLAGGGDEKLFF.

The chain recombines TRBV27 with TRBJ2-3; 7 bases align to TRBD1. V shed 5 bases and J 4 bases; nucleotides not matched to a gene: 6. The CDR3 runs 14 residues. The germline V gene encodes CDR1 MNHEY and CDR2 SMNVEV (reference sequence). The CDR3 spells CASSRSQGADTQYF. CDR3 nucleotides: TGTGCCAGCAGTCGTAGCCAGGGGGCAGATACGCAGTATTTT.

This sequence joins TRBV7-8 and TRBJ1-4; TRBD1 matches 7 bases. Germline V gene sequence: CDR1 SGHVS, CDR2 FQNEAQ. The CDR3 is made up of 16 amino acids. The J segment lost 3 bases and the V segment lost 5 bases, leaving 9 bases of the junction unmatched. The CDR3 coding sequence is TGTGCCAGCAGCCCCTTACCGACAGGGTCTAATGAAAAACTGTTTTTT. It is translated as CASSPLPTGSNEKLFF.

The CDR3 coding sequence is TGCGCCAGCAGCGCGGGTATGCCGCTATCTGGAAACACCATATATTTT. Encoded protein: CASSAGMPLSGNTIYF. The chain uses TRBV5-1 and TRBJ1-3; unclear D gene. This CDR3 comprises 16 residues. Looked up from germline, CDR1 is SGHRS and CDR2 is YFSETQ. V lost 4 bases, J lost 1 base, and 15 bases lay in between.

V is TRBV5-1 and J is TRBJ1-2, with TRBD1 identical over 9 bases. This CDR3 is built from 15 residues. V was clipped by 4 bases and J by 3 bases; unmatched bases: 7. CDR1 is SGHRS, CDR2 YFSETQ, per germline. CDR3 residues: CASSNPGQGDYGYTF. The CDR3 DNA reads TGCGCCAGCAGCAATCCGGGACAGGGTGACTATGGCTACACCTTC.

J is TRBJ2-5 and V is TRBV3-1 (or the pseudogene TRBV3-2), with D unresolved. The germline V and J ends were trimmed by 2 bases and 0 bases, with 16 bases remaining between them. Germline V CDR1 and CDR2: LGHDT, YNNKEL (reference sequence). The CDR3 covers 17 residues. CDR3 in amino acids: CASSQKTGSKYQETQYF. Written as DNA, the CDR3 is TGTGCCAGCAGCCAAAAGACTGGATCAAAGTACCAAGAGACCCAGTACTTC.

This rearrangement joins TRBV28 to TRBJ2-3; 15 bases map to TRBD2. From germline, CDR1 is MDHEN and CDR2 SYDVKM. J lost 4 bases, V lost 4 bases, and 12 bases had no gene match. CDR3 length equals 19 residues. CDR3 in DNA: TGTGCCAGCAGTTCCAATCATGGGACTAGCGGGAGGTACCCAGATACGCAGTATTTT. It translates to CASSSNHGTSGRYPDTQYF.

V gene TRBV6-1 combines with J gene TRBJ2-7, with D maybe TRBD1 (6 bases). The V and J ends lost 5 bases and 4 bases respectively, with 18 bases between them. The CDR3 extends over 15 amino acids. Germline CDR1 reads MNHNS; CDR2 reads SASEGT. CDR3 in amino acids: CASSPRTTGLYEQYF. The DNA for the CDR3 is TGTGCCAGCAGTCCGCGGACAACAGGGTTATACGAGCAGTACTTC.

This clone has just one count. The chain couples TRBV27 to TRBJ1-6; D is perhaps TRBD1 (5 bases). The CDR3 contains 13 residues. Between the trimmed V and J ends, which lost 10 bases and 4 bases, there was a span of 11 bases. CDR1 MNHEY and CDR2 SMNVEV come from the germline V gene (reference sequence). For the CDR3, the DNA is TGTGCCACCTCAAGGGGTTATAATTCACCCCTCCACTTT. Protein sequence: CATSRGYNSPLHF.